These T cell receptor beta chains were read from a single sample in a study of cytomegalovirus exposure and HLA in healthy donors. Assay used: immunoSEQ multiplex PCR; TCRdb lists only in-frame clones, some missing. The sample holds some 140,000 clones; roughly nine tenths are singletons and the top ten take about 2.8%. The sample was PBMCs. All receptors come from a man aged 18 to 30 in good health and CMV-seronegative. CDR3s include the opening cysteine and the closing phenylalanine or tryptophan. Each record gives: D gene, clone size, J gene, V gene, CDR3 protein, CDR3 DNA. D genes are given only for firm matches. Clone size appears in some rows only: once, few, many, or a class for an expanded clone.

>TRBD2|-|TRBJ2-5|TRBV11-2
CASSLLRGRPAGGETQYF
TGTGCCAGCAGCTTACTACGAGGGAGGCCTGCGGGGGGAGAGACCCAGTACTTC
>TRBD1|once|TRBJ2-3|TRBV28
CASSLGQGAQYF
TGTGCCAGCAGTTTGGGACAGGGGGCGCAGTATTTT
>TRBD1|-|TRBJ2-2|TRBV11-2
CASSLDRGSGELFF
TGTGCCAGCAGCTTGGACAGGGGGTCCGGGGAGCTGTTTTTT
>-|-|TRBJ2-7|TRBV7-9
CASSRGTYEQYF
TGTGCCAGCAGCAGGGGAACCTACGAGCAGTACTTC
>-|-|TRBJ2-5|TRBV6-1
CASTEGGRETQYF
TGTGCCAGCACTGAGGGGGGAAGGGAGACCCAGTACTTC
>TRBD2|-|TRBJ2-5|TRBV7-9
CASSLGPQWTSGRLETQYF
TGTGCCAGCAGCTTAGGCCCCCAATGGACTAGCGGGAGGTTGGAGACCCAGTACTTC
>TRBD2|-|TRBJ2-1|TRBV10-2
CASRLAGVNNEQFF
TGCGCCAGCAGACTAGCGGGAGTAAACAATGAGCAGTTCTTC
>TRBD1|once|TRBJ1-2|TRBV7-9
CASSPRTGIRLVNGYTF
TGTGCCAGCAGCCCCCGGACAGGGATAAGACTGGTGAATGGCTACACCTTC
>-|-|TRBJ1-4|TRBV4-3
CASSHRGDGEKLFF
TGCGCCAGCAGCCATCGGGGGGACGGTGAAAAACTGTTTTTT
>-|-|TRBJ1-2|TRBV5-8
CASRPRVGRNYGYTF
TGTGCCAGCAGGCCTAGGGTGGGGCGAAACTATGGCTACACCTTC
>TRBD1|-|TRBJ1-6|TRBV11-3
CASSLRYRGRSPLHF
TGTGCCAGCAGCTTAAGGTACAGGGGTCGCTCACCCCTCCACTTT
>-|-|TRBJ2-6|TRBV13
CASSLGGGIVSGANVLTF
TGTGCCAGCAGCTTAGGCGGAGGGATCGTCTCTGGGGCCAACGTCCTGACTTTC
>-|-|TRBJ2-3|TRBV5-1
CASSLVRGFGRLSTDTQYF
TGCGCCAGCAGCTTGGTTAGGGGGTTTGGACGCCTAAGCACAGATACGCAGTATTTT
>-|-|TRBJ1-1|TRBV30
CAWQRRGSEAFF
TGTGCCTGGCAGCGGCGGGGCTCTGAAGCTTTCTTT
>TRBD2|-|TRBJ2-7|TRBV2
CASTRTSGTYEQYF
TGTGCCAGCACTCGGACTAGCGGTACCTACGAGCAGTACTTC
>-|-|TRBJ2-1|TRBV15
CATATSSYNEQFF
TGTGCCACCGCCACGAGCTCCTACAATGAGCAGTTCTTC
>TRBD1|once|TRBJ2-1|TRBV7-2
CAKNIVGTGGYNEQFF
TGTGCCAAAAACATAGTGGGGACAGGGGGTTACAATGAGCAGTTCTTC
>-|-|TRBJ2-1|TRBV5-1
CASSQQGTTSLGEQFF
TGCGCCAGCAGTCAACAGGGAACGACATCACTTGGTGAGCAGTTCTTC
>-|-|TRBJ2-3|TRBV5-1
CASSRRRAAQTDTQYF
TGCGCCAGCAGCCGCCGTCGCGCCGCACAGACAGATACGCAGTATTTT
>TRBD1|-|TRBJ1-4|TRBV27
CASSLLAGGEKLFF
TGTGCCAGCAGTTTATTGGCAGGGGGAGAAAAACTGTTTTTT